This T cell receptor (beta chain) was sequenced during a study of metastatic and nonmetastatic thyroid tumors. Whole-study context: Malignant thyroid and benign thyroid patients provided blood and tumor or nodule tissue whose repertoires were compared.

Before thyroid surgery, none of the patients had received any treatment. As originally analysed: Construction of a distant-metastasis classifier for papillary thyroid cancer relied on CDR3 differences across clinicopathological groups. TCRdb used MiXCR to call clones anew from the PCR reads. The V and J calls were not made by the authors but by TCRdb's processing. The sample holds 32,000 or so clones, 15% to 20% seen once. The germline V gene encodes CDR1 SGDLS and CDR2 YYNGEE. V dropped 4 bases and J dropped 0 bases, with 11 bases sitting between them. The CDR3 consists of 14 residues. This clone came up many times. Its antigen is unidentified. Study observations and caveats: Reported TCR beta diversity, measured in blood and tumor, was significantly higher for malignant thyroid tumors than for benign nodules.

This chain uses TRBV9 with TRBJ2-7; D is tentatively TRBD1 or TRBD2 (5 bases each). This sequence was found in a male donor with papillary thyroid cancer or a benign thyroid nodule (not recorded which). Some clones in this sample may be carry-over from other donors' samples. Sequencing input: blood. The CDR3 is CASSSPGRSYEQYF. CDR3 DNA: TGTGCCAGCAGCTCTCCGGGACGCTCCTACGAGCAGTACTTC.